This T cell receptor beta chain was captured in a study of T cell responses to AZD1222 COVID-19 vaccine. The study's findings and limits: The breadth and depth of Spike-specific TCRs increased once two AZD1222 doses had been given.

This clone was recorded only once. Its cognate antigen is unknown. The repertoire was sequenced with immunoSEQ multiplex PCR; TCRdb's copy has only in-frame clones and lacks some. This sample has about 190,000 clones, with 75% to 90% found just once. The CDR3 loop spans 13 amino acids. Germline CDR1 SEHNR, CDR2 FQNEAQ (reference sequence). The V gene lost 1 base and the J gene lost 6 bases, with 6 bases spanning the gap. Sequencing used peripheral blood, obtained on day 0 of AZD1222 vaccination. The genes are TRBV7-9 and TRBJ2-2, with D perhaps matching TRBD1 (5 bases). The sequence derives from an adult in good health. The chain's CDR3 is CASSLGGSGELFF. DNA of the CDR3: TGTGCCAGCAGCTTAGGGGGCTCCGGGGAGCTGTTTTTT.